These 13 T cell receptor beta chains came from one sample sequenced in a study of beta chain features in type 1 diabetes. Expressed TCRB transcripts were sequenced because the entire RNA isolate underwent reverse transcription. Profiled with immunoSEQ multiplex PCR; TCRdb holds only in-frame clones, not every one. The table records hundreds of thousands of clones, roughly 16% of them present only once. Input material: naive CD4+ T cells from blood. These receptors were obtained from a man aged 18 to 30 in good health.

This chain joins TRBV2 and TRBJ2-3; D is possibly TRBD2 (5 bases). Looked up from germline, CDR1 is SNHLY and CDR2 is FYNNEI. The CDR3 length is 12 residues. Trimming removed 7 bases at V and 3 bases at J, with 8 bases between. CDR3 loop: CASKERTDTQYF. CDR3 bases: TGTGCCAGCAAGGAGCGGACAGATACGCAGTATTTT.

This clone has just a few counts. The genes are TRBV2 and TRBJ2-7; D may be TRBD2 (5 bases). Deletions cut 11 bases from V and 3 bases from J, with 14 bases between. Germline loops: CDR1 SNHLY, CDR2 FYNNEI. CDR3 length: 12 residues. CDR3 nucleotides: TGTGCCCTCGGAAGCCGGGGCTACGAGCAGTACTTC. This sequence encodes CALGSRGYEQYF.

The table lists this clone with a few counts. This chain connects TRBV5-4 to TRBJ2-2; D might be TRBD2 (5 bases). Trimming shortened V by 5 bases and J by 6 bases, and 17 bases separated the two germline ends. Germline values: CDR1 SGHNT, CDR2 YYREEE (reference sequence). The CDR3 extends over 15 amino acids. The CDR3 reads CASRSDYTLAGELFF. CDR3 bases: TGTGCCAGCAGATCAGACTATACCTTGGCCGGGGAGCTGTTTTTT.

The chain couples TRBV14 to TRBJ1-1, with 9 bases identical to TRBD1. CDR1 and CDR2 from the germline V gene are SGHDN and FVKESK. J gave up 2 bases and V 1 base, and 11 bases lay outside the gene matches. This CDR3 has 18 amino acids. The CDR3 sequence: CASSQVRYGTGGNTEAFF. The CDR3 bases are TGTGCCAGCAGCCAAGTAAGATACGGAACAGGGGGCAACACTGAAGCTTTCTTT.

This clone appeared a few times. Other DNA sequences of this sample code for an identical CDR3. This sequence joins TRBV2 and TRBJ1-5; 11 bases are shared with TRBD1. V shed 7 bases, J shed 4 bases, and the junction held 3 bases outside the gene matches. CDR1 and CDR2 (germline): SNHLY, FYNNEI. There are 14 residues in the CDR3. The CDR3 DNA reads TGTGCCAGCACCGGACAGGGGGCAAATCAGCCCCAGCATTTT. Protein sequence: CASTGQGANQPQHF.

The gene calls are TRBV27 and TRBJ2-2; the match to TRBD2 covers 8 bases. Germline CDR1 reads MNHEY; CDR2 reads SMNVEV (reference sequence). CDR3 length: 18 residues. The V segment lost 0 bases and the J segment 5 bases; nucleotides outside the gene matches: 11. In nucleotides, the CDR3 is TGTGCCAGCAGTTTATCGAGTTCCAGCGGGAGTGTTACCGGGGAGCTGTTTTTT. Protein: CASSLSSSSGSVTGELFF.

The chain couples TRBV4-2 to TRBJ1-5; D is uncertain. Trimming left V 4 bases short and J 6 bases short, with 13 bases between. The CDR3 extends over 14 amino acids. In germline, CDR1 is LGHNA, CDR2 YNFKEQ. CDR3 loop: CASSPATGSQPQHF. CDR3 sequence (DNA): TGTGCCAGCAGCCCCGCCACGGGGAGTCAGCCCCAGCATTTT.

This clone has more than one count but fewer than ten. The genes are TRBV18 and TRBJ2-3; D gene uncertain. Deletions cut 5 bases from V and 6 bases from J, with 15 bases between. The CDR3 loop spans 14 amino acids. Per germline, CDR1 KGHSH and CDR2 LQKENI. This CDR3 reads CASSEVSMQDTQYF. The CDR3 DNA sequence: TGTGCCAGCTCAGAAGTTTCCATGCAGGATACGCAGTATTTT.

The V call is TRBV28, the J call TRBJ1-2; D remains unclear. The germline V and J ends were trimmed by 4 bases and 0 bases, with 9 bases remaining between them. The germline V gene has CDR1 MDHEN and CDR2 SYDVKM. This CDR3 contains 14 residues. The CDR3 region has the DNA TGTGCCAGCAGTTCGTTCCTAGCTAACTATGGCTACACCTTC. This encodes CASSSFLANYGYTF.

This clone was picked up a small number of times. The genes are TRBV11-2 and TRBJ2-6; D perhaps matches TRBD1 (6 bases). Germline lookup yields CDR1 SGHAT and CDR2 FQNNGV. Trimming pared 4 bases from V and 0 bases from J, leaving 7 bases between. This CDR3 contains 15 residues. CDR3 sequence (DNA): TGTGCCAGCAGCTCAGGGGCCTCTGGGGCCAACGTCCTGACTTTC. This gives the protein CASSSGASGANVLTF.

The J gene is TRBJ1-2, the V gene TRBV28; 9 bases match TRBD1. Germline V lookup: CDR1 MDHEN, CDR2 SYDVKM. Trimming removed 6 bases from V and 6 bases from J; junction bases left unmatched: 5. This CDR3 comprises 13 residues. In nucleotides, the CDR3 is TGTGCCAGCAGCCGAGGGACAGGGCATGGCTACACCTTC. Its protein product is CASSRGTGHGYTF.

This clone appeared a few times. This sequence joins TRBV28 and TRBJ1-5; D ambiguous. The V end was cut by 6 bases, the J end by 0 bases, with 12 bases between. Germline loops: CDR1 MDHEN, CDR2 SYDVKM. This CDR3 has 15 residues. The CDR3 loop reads CASSRAAYSNQPQHF. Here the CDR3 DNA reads TGTGCCAGCAGCCGGGCAGCCTATAGCAATCAGCCCCAGCATTTT.

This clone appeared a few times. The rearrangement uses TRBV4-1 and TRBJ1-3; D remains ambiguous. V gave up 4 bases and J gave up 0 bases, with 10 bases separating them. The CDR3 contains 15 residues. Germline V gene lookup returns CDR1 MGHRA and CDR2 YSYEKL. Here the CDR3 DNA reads TGCGCCAGCAGCCCCGGACCACTCTCTGGAAACACCATATATTTT. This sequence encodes CASSPGPLSGNTIYF.